This TCR beta chain was documented in a study of CXCR3-negative and CXCR3-positive naive CD8 T cells. As for this clonotype: What it recognizes is unknown.

Overall study results and limits: Comparably high diversity was seen in both naive subsets, and much lower diversity in memory CD8+ cells. Fresh PBMCs were used in most assays, and CXCR3 expression partially decreased after cryopreservation.

Libraries were UMI-labeled 5' RACE TRB cDNA. TCRdb reworked the 5' RACE reads into one entry per CDR3 protein, no DNA. This specimen shows tens of thousands of distinct CDR3 sequences; the ten leading clones hold 1.6%. CD45RO-CCR7+CD27+CD95- marked naive CD8+ T cells. Per germline, CDR1 MDHEN and CDR2 SYDVKM. The CDR3 length is 14 residues. The chain carries TRBV28 and TRBJ1-1. The material sequenced was naive CXCR3- CD8+ T cells from blood. Specified subset: CD45RO-CCR7+CD27+CD95- naive CD8+ T cells lacking CXCR3 (TNR3-). This sequence originates from a human donor in good health. Some clones in this sample may be carry-over from other donors' samples. The CDR3 loop reads CASSTGQRMGGAFF. Combining the CDR3 with reference TRBV28 and TRBJ1-1 gives the whole variable domain DVKVTQSSRYLVKRTGEKVFLECVQDMDHENMFWYRQDPGLGLRLIYFSYDVKMKEKGDIPEGYSVSREKKERFSLILESASTNQTSMYLCASSTGQRMGGAFFGQGTRLTVV.